This TCR beta chain emerged from a study of T cell responses to AZD1222 COVID-19 vaccine. A word on this clone: The antigen is undetermined.

This CDR3 is built from 12 residues. Deletions cut 5 bases from V and 4 bases from J, with 9 bases between. Germline V CDR1 and CDR2: SGHTA, FQGNSA. TCRdb's copy holds only in-frame clones and misses some; the assay was immunoSEQ multiplex PCR. The sample has tens of thousands of clones; approximately 92% are singletons. Study-wide results and caveats: White British ancestry dominated among donors, who included more females, and clonal diversity was possibly underestimated. Spike was spanned by vaccine-associated CD4 TCRs, which were dominant at 160-218 and 743-854. Repertoire sampling occurred only after the peak T cell response.

The chain employs TRBV7-2 and TRBJ2-7; D gene unclear. The sample in question was peripheral blood, obtained on day 0 of AZD1222 vaccination. The TCR sequence derives from an adult in good health. CDR3 sequence: CASSLQRYEQYF. CDR3 in DNA: TGTGCCAGCAGCCTACAGAGATACGAGCAGTACTTC. Supplemented by reference TRBV7-2 and TRBJ2-7, the full variable domain reads GAGVSQSPSNKVTEKGKDVELRCDPISGHTALYWYRQSLGQGLEFLIYFQGNSAPDKSGLPSDRFSAERTGGSVSTLTIQRTQQEDSAVYLCASSLQRYEQYFGPGTRLTVT.